The next 6 T cell receptor beta chains were all read from a single sample in a study of blood T cell repertoires in COVID-19. TCRdb keeps only in-frame clones here, not all; method: immunoSEQ multiplex PCR. The data show about 150,000 clones, with 70% to 85% seen just once and 29% held by the top ten. Sequencing was done on a sample of peripheral blood. These receptors all stem from a woman in her sixties with acute or convalescent COVID-19.

The chain uses TRBV10-1 and TRBJ2-1, with TRBD2 identical over 8 bases. Losses at the gene ends were 1 base for V and 10 bases for J; bases not matched to a gene: 6. Germline V lookup: CDR1 WNHNN, CDR2 SYGVQD (reference sequence). There are 14 residues in the CDR3. CDR3 in DNA: TGCGCCAGCAGTGAGTACAGGGCTAGCGGGGAGCAGTTCTTC. Translated: CASSEYRASGEQFF.

The gene calls are TRBV9 and TRBJ1-6; D remains ambiguous. There are 12 residues in the CDR3. Trimming removed 5 bases from V and 7 bases from J, with 7 bases in between. Germline V gene sequence: CDR1 SGDLS, CDR2 YYNGEE. The CDR3 sequence: CASRAGNSPLHF. The CDR3 DNA reads as TGTGCCAGCAGGGCAGGAAATTCACCCCTCCACTTT.

The genes are TRBV10-1 and TRBJ2-5; 8 nucleotides match TRBD2. Germline V gene sequence: CDR1 WNHNN, CDR2 SYGVQD (reference sequence). The CDR3 sequence is 15 residues long. V lost 2 bases, J lost 1 base, and 3 bases stayed unmatched. The CDR3 DNA reads TGCGCCAGCAGTGAGATTACTAGCGGCCAAGAGACCCAGTACTTC. Translating gives CASSEITSGQETQYF.

The table lists this clone with a count of one. The chain joins TRBV28 to TRBJ1-2, with D perhaps TRBD1 (5 bases). V was shortened by 3 bases and J by 1 base, with 9 bases between the two germline ends. The CDR3 sequence is 14 residues long. Germline lookup yields CDR1 MDHEN and CDR2 SYDVKM. The CDR3 DNA sequence: TGTGCCAGCAGTTTTGACAGTATTAACTATGGCTACACCTTC. The encoded protein is CASSFDSINYGYTF.

V usage is TRBV10-3 and J usage is TRBJ2-1; TRBD1 agrees at 10 bases. The ends lost 6 bases at V and 9 bases at J; junction bases unmatched: 2. CDR3 size: 12 residues. Germline CDR1 ENHRY, CDR2 SYGVKD. CDR3 in DNA: TGTGCCATCAGCCGGACAGGGGGTGAGCAGTTCTTC. It yields the protein CAISRTGGEQFF.

The chain carries TRBV6-4 and TRBJ1-2; TRBD1 aligns across 8 bases. The CDR3 contains 13 residues. V shed 3 bases and J 7 bases; nucleotides not matched to a gene: 4. Germline V CDR1 and CDR2: MRHNA, SNTAGT. Here the CDR3 reads CASSETGAGGYTF. The CDR3 DNA reads as TGTGCCAGCAGTGAGACAGGGGCGGGTGGCTACACCTTC.